This passage covers 25 T cell receptor beta chains from one sample sequenced in a study of Ad26.COV2.S vaccination and SARS-CoV-2 variants. Treatment described: about 20 received Ad26.COV2.S at low or high dose, single or two shots; about 5 received placebo; per-sample allocation not given. Day 63 after the first injection of vaccine or placebo was the sampling time. Assay: immunoSEQ multiplex PCR; the TCRdb copy retains only in-frame clones and omits some. The repertoire holds about 400,000 clones, 70% to 90% seen once, with under 2% in the top ten. The sequenced sample was peripheral blood, obtained in a trial of Ad26.COV2.S vaccine versus placebo. The receptor set was obtained from a person between 18 and 59 years old who received the Ad26.COV2.S COVID-19 vaccine or a placebo.

The chain uses TRBV29-1 and TRBJ2-5; 14 nucleotides line up with TRBD2. V dropped 8 bases and J dropped 2; count of bases not matched to a gene: 7. The CDR3 is made up of 15 amino acids. CDR1 SQVTM and CDR2 ANQGSEA come from the germline V gene. For the CDR3, the DNA is TGCAGCCTTGGACTAGCGGGAGGAAGGCAAGAGACCCAGTACTTC. Protein product: CSLGLAGGRQETQYF.

This clone was seen a single time. The chain carries TRBV9 and TRBJ2-2; the D gene could be TRBD1 or TRBD2 (5 bases each). The CDR3 loop spans 13 amino acids. Looked up from germline, CDR1 is SGDLS and CDR2 is YYNGEE. Trimming removed 0 bases at V and 7 bases at J, with 7 bases between. CDR3: CASSVAGRGELFF. In DNA, the CDR3 is TGTGCCAGCAGCGTAGCGGGGCGCGGGGAGCTGTTTTTT.

The chain links TRBV11-3 to TRBJ2-2; perhaps TRBD1 as D (5 bases). V was shortened by 2 bases and J by 4 bases, with 8 bases between the two germline ends. This CDR3 is 14 amino acids long. Germline V gene data show CDR1 as SGHNT and CDR2 as YENEEA. CDR3 in amino acids: CASSLRRGTGELFF. CDR3 nucleotide sequence: TGTGCCAGCAGCTTAAGAAGGGGCACCGGGGAGCTGTTTTTT. The full variable domain, completed using reference TRBV11-3 and TRBJ2-2, is EAGVVQSPRYKIIEKKQPVAFWCNPISGHNTLYWYLQNLGQGPELLIRYENEEAVDDSQLPKDRFSAERLKGVDSTLKIQPAELGDSAVYLCASSLRRGTGELFFGEGSRLTVL.

The table lists this clone with a count of one. The chain has TRBV10-3 and TRBJ1-1; D gene unclear. V was clipped by 6 bases and J by 0 bases, with 8 bases between them. This CDR3 is 13 amino acids long. Germline V gene sequence: CDR1 ENHRY, CDR2 SYGVKD. The DNA for the CDR3 is TGTGCCATCAGGGTAAGCATGAACACTGAAGCTTTCTTT. Translation: CAIRVSMNTEAFF.

The chain employs TRBV27 and TRBJ1-1, with D hard to call. The V end was cut by 0 bases, the J end by 6 bases, with 11 bases between. The CDR3 totals 14 residues. Per the germline V gene, CDR1 is MNHEY and CDR2 is SMNVEV (reference sequence). CDR3 loop: CASSLSFPVSEAFF. The CDR3 DNA reads as TGTGCCAGCAGTTTATCTTTCCCGGTTTCTGAAGCTTTCTTT.

The gene calls are TRBV2 and TRBJ2-2; D not resolved. Germline CDR1 reads SNHLY; CDR2 reads FYNNEI. The V and J ends lost 5 bases and 0 bases respectively, with 1 base between them. The CDR3 is 12 residues long. CDR3: CASSPNTGELFF. CDR3 DNA sequence: TGTGCCAGCAGTCCGAACACCGGGGAGCTGTTTTTT.

This chain uses TRBV7-2 with TRBJ1-1; no firm D call. Deletions cut 4 bases from V and 11 bases from J, with 20 bases between. This CDR3 comprises 14 residues. Germline V lookup: CDR1 SGHTA, CDR2 FQGNSA. CDR3: CASSSSWQPPRAFF. CDR3 bases: TGTGCCAGCAGCTCGTCGTGGCAGCCTCCTAGGGCTTTCTTT.

The V call is TRBV11-2, the J call TRBJ2-7; TRBD2 might be the D (5 bases). Germline CDR1 and CDR2: SGHAT and FQNNGV. CDR3 size: 15 residues. Deletions cut 0 bases from V and 6 bases from J, with 15 bases between. In nucleotides, the CDR3 is TGTGCCAGCAGCTTAGAGCCGGGGTCCACTTCCGAGCAGTACTTC. Translation: CASSLEPGSTSEQYF.

The chain carries TRBV6-5 and TRBJ1-5; D might be TRBD1 (5 bases). CDR1 is MNHEY and CDR2 is SVGAGI in the germline V gene. The CDR3 spans 15 residues. V lost 6 bases and J 2 bases, leaving 14 bases between the germline ends. In nucleotides, the CDR3 is TGTGCCAGCAGACGCGGAGGGGCTGGCAATCAGCCCCAGCATTTT. Its protein is CASRRGGAGNQPQHF.

The chain recombines TRBV19 with TRBJ2-1; TRBD1 agrees at 7 bases. Trimming at V came to 9 bases and at J to 8 bases, leaving 16 bases not matched to a gene. Germline values: CDR1 LNHDA, CDR2 SQIVND (reference sequence). The CDR3 has 15 amino acids. Written as DNA, the CDR3 is TGTGCCAGCCAACATAATGACAGGGAATTGGATGAGCAGTTCTTC. Its translation: CASQHNDRELDEQFF.

The chain recombines TRBV14 with TRBJ1-2, with no clear D. Germline CDR1 and CDR2: SGHDN and FVKESK. The CDR3 runs to 13 residues. Trimming shortened V by 4 bases and J by 7 bases, and 13 bases separated the two germline ends. The CDR3 protein is CASSPSMWVGYTF. The CDR3 coding sequence is TGTGCCAGCAGCCCTTCAATGTGGGTTGGCTACACCTTC. Full variable domain (outside the CDR3, taken from reference TRBV14 and TRBJ1-2): EAGVTQFPSHSVIEKGQTVTLRCDPISGHDNLYWYRRVMGKEIKFLLHFVKESKQDESGMPNNRFLAERTGGTYSTLKVQPAELEDSGVYFCASSPSMWVGYTFGSGTRLTVV.

V usage is TRBV14 and J usage is TRBJ2-7, with 7 bases lining up with TRBD1. With V trimmed by 4 bases and J by 3 bases, 3 bases remained unmatched. Per germline, CDR1 SGHDN and CDR2 FVKESK. CDR3 length: 13 amino acids. CDR3 DNA: TGTGCCAGCAGCCGAGACAGGGTCTACGAGCAGTACTTC. Translating gives CASSRDRVYEQYF.

CDR3 sequence reads: CASSYGDRVGNQPQHF. In DNA form, the CDR3 reads TGTGCCAGCAGTTACGGGGACAGGGTCGGCAATCAGCCCCAGCATTTT. The chain couples TRBV6-6 to TRBJ1-5; TRBD1 matches 9 bases. This CDR3 is built from 16 residues. Germline V gene lookup returns CDR1 MNHNY and CDR2 SVGAGI (reference sequence). Trimming at V came to 2 bases and at J to 2 bases, leaving 4 bases not matched to a gene.

The chain employs TRBV27 and TRBJ2-5; D uncertain. CDR1 and CDR2 from the germline V gene are MNHEY and SMNVEV (reference sequence). CDR3 length: 14 amino acids. V lost 4 bases and J lost 2, with 11 bases in between. The CDR3: CASSSWHTQETQYF. The CDR3 DNA reads as TGTGCCAGCAGTTCATGGCATACTCAAGAGACCCAGTACTTC.

The chain is built from TRBV30 and TRBJ1-5, with D perhaps TRBD1 (6 bases). The germline CDR1 and CDR2 sequences are GTSNPN and SVGIG (reference sequence). V was trimmed by 2 bases and J by 7 bases, leaving 12 bases between them. CDR3 size: 13 residues. CDR3 bases: TGTGCCTGGAGTCCCCAGGGGTTGCAGCCCCAGCATTTT. It encodes CAWSPQGLQPQHF.

V gene TRBV10-3 combines with J gene TRBJ2-1; D call uncertain. CDR1 ENHRY and CDR2 SYGVKD come from the germline V gene. Trimming pared 0 bases from V and 5 bases from J, leaving 14 bases between. The CDR3 is 16 amino acids. The CDR3 region has the DNA TGTGCCATCAGTGAGTCTGAGGTGGGCACCCACAATGAGCAGTTCTTC. This encodes CAISESEVGTHNEQFF.

The chain couples TRBV4-3 to TRBJ2-1, with 9 bases lining up with TRBD1. The V segment lost 0 bases and the J segment 0 bases; nucleotides outside the gene matches: 6. The CDR3 loop spans 18 amino acids. Per the germline V gene, CDR1 is LGHNA and CDR2 is YSLEER. The CDR3 protein is CASSQDWTGDFSYNEQFF. CDR3 in DNA: TGCGCCAGCAGCCAAGATTGGACAGGGGACTTCTCCTACAATGAGCAGTTCTTC.

The chain carries TRBV5-1 and TRBJ1-2, with D possibly matching TRBD1 (6 bases). The germline V gene encodes CDR1 SGHRS and CDR2 YFSETQ. This CDR3 is built from 14 residues. Trimming shortened V by 4 bases and J by 0 bases, and 10 bases separated the two germline ends. CDR3 sequence: CASSVDRTNYGYTF. The CDR3 DNA follows: TGCGCCAGCAGCGTAGACAGGACTAACTATGGCTACACCTTC.

V and J are TRBV25-1 and TRBJ2-2, with D tentatively TRBD2 (6 bases). CDR1 and CDR2 (germline): MGHDK, SYGVNS. CDR3 length: 15 residues. V was shortened by 3 bases and J by 11 bases, with 19 bases between the two germline ends. The CDR3, as DNA: TGTGCCAGCAGTGACCGAAGCGGGTCAGAAGGAGAGCTGTTTTTT. This gives the protein CASSDRSGSEGELFF.

This clone was seen once. The rearrangement uses TRBV6-1 and TRBJ1-3; TRBD1 is a possible D gene (5 bases). Germline assignment: CDR1 MNHNS and CDR2 SASEGT. Trimming pared 3 bases from V and 2 bases from J, leaving 11 bases between. The CDR3 runs to 15 residues. CDR3 nucleotide sequence: TGTGCCAGCAGTGATGCAGGGCGGGCTGGAAACACCATATATTTT. Residues: CASSDAGRAGNTIYF.

J is TRBJ2-1 and V is TRBV27; 8 bases map to TRBD2. Germline assignment: CDR1 MNHEY and CDR2 SMNVEV (reference sequence). Trimming at V came to 4 bases and at J to 7 bases, leaving 9 bases not matched to a gene. CDR3 length: 15 amino acids. The CDR3 DNA follows: TGTGCCAGCAGTTCAGAAAGCGGGAGAGGGAATGAGCAGTTCTTC. Its translation is CASSSESGRGNEQFF.

This CDR3 reads CASSYSGARSTEAFF. In DNA, the CDR3 is TGTGCCAGCAGTTACTCGGGGGCTAGGAGTACTGAAGCTTTCTTT. The rearrangement uses TRBV6-2 or TRBV6-3 and TRBJ1-1; weak D call: TRBD1 (6 bases). Per germline, CDR1 MNHEY and CDR2 SVGEGT. This CDR3 is built from 15 residues. With 0 bases removed from V and 5 bases from J, the gap between germline ends came to 13 bases.

This chain connects TRBV7-2 to TRBJ2-1, with D perhaps TRBD2 (6 bases). V was shortened by 5 bases and J by 4 bases, with 12 bases between the two germline ends. CDR1 is SGHTA and CDR2 is FQGNSA in the germline V gene. This CDR3 spans 14 amino acids. The chain's CDR3 is CASSEGTLYNEQFF. The CDR3 nucleotides read TGTGCCAGCAGCGAGGGGACTTTGTACAATGAGCAGTTCTTC.

The chain combines TRBV18 with TRBJ1-4, with D possibly being TRBD1 (5 bases). V lost 0 bases and J lost 7, with 12 bases in between. The CDR3 covers 15 residues. Germline V gene data show CDR1 as KGHSH and CDR2 as LQKENI. CDR3 sequence: CASSPPAQRGEKLFF. The CDR3 bases are TGTGCCAGCTCACCACCCGCCCAGAGGGGTGAAAAACTGTTTTTT. Full variable domain (rest looked up from reference TRBV18 and TRBJ1-4): NAGVMQNPRHLVRRRGQEARLRCSPMKGHSHVYWYRQLPEEGLKFMVYLQKENIIDESGMPKERFSAEFPKEGPSILRIQQVVRGDSAAYFCASSPPAQRGEKLFFGSGTQLSVL.

This sequence joins TRBV19 and TRBJ2-1; 8 bases map to TRBD1. The CDR3 sequence is 14 residues long. Trimming removed 5 bases from V and 5 bases from J; junction bases left unmatched: 5. Per the germline V gene, CDR1 is LNHDA and CDR2 is SQIVND (reference sequence). CDR3 protein: CASSSRGLNNEQFF. CDR3 DNA: TGTGCCAGTAGTTCCAGGGGGCTAAACAATGAGCAGTTCTTC.